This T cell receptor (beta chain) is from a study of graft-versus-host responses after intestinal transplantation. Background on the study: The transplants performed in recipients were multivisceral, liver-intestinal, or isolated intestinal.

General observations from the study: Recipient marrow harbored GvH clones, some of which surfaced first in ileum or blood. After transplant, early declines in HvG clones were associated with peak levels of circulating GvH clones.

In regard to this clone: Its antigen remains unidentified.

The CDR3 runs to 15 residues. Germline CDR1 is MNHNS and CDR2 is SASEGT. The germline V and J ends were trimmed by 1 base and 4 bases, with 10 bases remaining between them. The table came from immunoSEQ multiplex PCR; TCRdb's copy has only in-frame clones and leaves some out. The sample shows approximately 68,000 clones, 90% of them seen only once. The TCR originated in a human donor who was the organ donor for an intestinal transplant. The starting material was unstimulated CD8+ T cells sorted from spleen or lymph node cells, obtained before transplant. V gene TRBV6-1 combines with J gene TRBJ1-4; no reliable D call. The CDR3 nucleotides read TGTGCCAGCAGTGAAGGGAGGGCAGATAATGAAAAACTGTTTTTT. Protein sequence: CASSEGRADNEKLFF.